These 4 T cell receptor beta chains were sequenced from one sample in a study of type 1 regulatory T cells. These TCRs' antigens remain unknown. Study-wide results and caveats: Type 1 regulatory T cells had a more restricted TCR repertoire than non-type 1 regulatory T cells.

TCRdb re-analysed the reads in MiXCR, keeping a single row per CDR3 protein. This sample has about 69,000 distinct CDR3 sequences; roughly 20% occur once, and the top ten carry around 8.1%. What was sequenced was cultured type 1 regulatory T (Tr1) cells, either the whole culture or a sorted fraction (not recorded which). The receptors were gathered from a human donor in good health.

The chain is built from TRBV19 and TRBJ2-5; TRBD2 aligns across 8 bases. The CDR3 totals 13 residues. J lost 4 bases, V lost 5 bases, and 3 bases had no gene match. CDR1 and CDR2 from the germline V gene are LNHDA and SQIVND (reference sequence). As DNA, the CDR3 is TGTGCCAGTAGTGGGAGCGGGGGAGAGACCCAGTACTTC. The encoded protein is CASSGSGGETQYF.

This chain uses TRBV5-1 with TRBJ1-1, with D perhaps TRBD1 (5 bases). The V end lost 0 bases, the J end lost 1 base, and 10 bases lay between the germline ends. Germline loops: CDR1 SGHRS, CDR2 YFSETQ. This CDR3 comprises 15 residues. CDR3 coding DNA: TGCGCCAGCAGCTTGGTCAGGGTAGGGAACACTGAAGCTTTCTTT. Translated, it gives CASSLVRVGNTEAFF.

This clonotype was seen more than once but under ten times. This chain joins TRBV7-2 and TRBJ1-1; D not resolved. The CDR3 is made up of 14 amino acids. Looked up from germline, CDR1 is SGHTA and CDR2 is FQGNSA. The V end was cut by 1 base, the J end by 2 bases, with 8 bases between. As DNA, the CDR3 is TGTGCCAGCAGCTTAGAACAGAGTAACACTGAAGCTTTCTTT. This gives the protein CASSLEQSNTEAFF.

This clonotype was seen once. This may arise from a read error, as a much more abundant clone is one base away. V is TRBV11-3 and J is TRBJ1-6; D is unclear. The germline gives CDR1 SGHNT, CDR2 YENEEA. The CDR3 runs to 11 residues. The CDR3 bases are TGTGCCAGCGGTCAGAATTCACCCCCCCACTTT. This encodes CASGQNSPPHF. Combining the CDR3 with reference TRBV11-3 and TRBJ1-6 gives the whole variable domain EAGVVQSPRYKIIEKKQPVAFWCNPISGHNTLYWYLQNLGQGPELLIRYENEEAVDDSQLPKDRFSAERLKGVDSTLKIQPAELGDSAVYLCASGQNSPPHFGNGTRLTVT.